A single sample gave rise to the 10 T cell receptor beta chains below, sequenced in a study of T cell clones after liver transplantation. Some clones are missing from TCRdb's copy, which holds only in-frame ones; the method was immunoSEQ multiplex PCR. The profile shows approximately 51,000 clones, 70% to 75% of them singletons. Material: CD4+ T cells from blood, obtained around 52 months after liver transplant. The receptors were gathered from a human patient who received a liver transplant. Some of the T cells may derive from the graft donor.

V usage is TRBV9 and J usage is TRBJ2-3, with 10 bases fitting TRBD2. V lost 0 bases to trimming and J lost 2 bases; unmatched junction nucleotides: 9. This CDR3 spans 18 amino acids. Looked up from germline, CDR1 is SGDLS and CDR2 is YYNGEE. The CDR3 loop is CASSVGKGSGGYTDTQYF. The CDR3 DNA sequence: TGTGCCAGCAGCGTAGGGAAAGGTAGCGGGGGGTACACAGATACGCAGTATTTT.

The chain is built from TRBV7-8 and TRBJ2-3; D ambiguous. The germline gives CDR1 SGHVS, CDR2 FQNEAQ. Trimming cost V 6 bases and J 7 bases, with 11 bases left between them. This CDR3 has 12 amino acids. The CDR3 protein is CASRTGVNTQYF. CDR3 bases: TGTGCCAGCAGGACTGGGGTAAATACGCAGTATTTT.

This chain uses TRBV9 with TRBJ1-4; D is unclear. This CDR3 spans 16 amino acids. V lost 1 base and J 4 bases, leaving 14 bases between the germline ends. Germline-derived CDR1 and CDR2 are SGDLS and YYNGEE. The CDR3 spells CASSVSHSPNNEKLFF. In DNA, the CDR3 is TGTGCCAGCAGCGTAAGCCATTCTCCTAATAATGAAAAACTGTTTTTT.

The rearrangement links TRBV6-6 to TRBJ1-5; 7 positions agree with TRBD1. CDR1 MNHNY and CDR2 SVGAGI come from the germline V gene (reference sequence). The CDR3 covers 14 residues. Losses at the gene ends were 11 bases for V and 7 bases for J; bases not matched to a gene: 14. The CDR3: CAALSGQVAQPQHF. DNA for the CDR3: TGTGCCGCTCTTTCCGGACAGGTAGCCCAGCCCCAGCATTTT.

The V gene is TRBV19, the J gene TRBJ2-1, with D possibly TRBD1 on 5 matching bases. V lost 1 base and J 9 bases, leaving 13 bases between the germline ends. This CDR3 is 14 amino acids long. CDR1 is LNHDA, CDR2 SQIVND, per germline (reference sequence). The CDR3 region is CASSIAPGIGEQFF. CDR3 nucleotides: TGTGCCAGTAGTATAGCCCCAGGGATAGGTGAGCAGTTCTTC. Together with reference TRBV19 and TRBJ2-1, the CDR3 gives the full variable domain: DGGITQSPKYLFRKEGQNVTLSCEQNLNHDAMYWYRQDPGQGLRLIYYSQIVNDFQKGDIAEGYSVSREKKESFPLTVTSAQKNPTAFYLCASSIAPGIGEQFFGPGTRLTVL.

The chain uses TRBV5-1 and TRBJ2-2, with TRBD2 identical over 8 bases. The germline V gene has CDR1 SGHRS and CDR2 YFSETQ. This CDR3 spans 14 amino acids. Trimming removed 0 bases from V and 8 bases from J; junction bases left unmatched: 3. Written as DNA, the CDR3 is TGCGCCAGCAGCTTGGACCGGGAGGGAGGGGAGCTGTTTTTT. It codes for CASSLDREGGELFF.

The rearrangement uses TRBV9 and TRBJ1-1; weak D call: TRBD1 (5 bases). Germline CDR1 and CDR2: SGDLS and YYNGEE. The CDR3 sequence is 16 residues long. The V end was cut by 1 base, the J end by 1 base, with 14 bases between. The CDR3 loop is CASSVTSGRKNTEAFF. CDR3 in DNA: TGTGCCAGCAGCGTAACCTCGGGACGGAAGAACACTGAAGCTTTCTTT.

The V and J genes are TRBV19 and TRBJ2-7; maybe TRBD2 (6 bases). Germline CDR1 LNHDA, CDR2 SQIVND (reference sequence). The CDR3 has 15 residues. Trimming took off 2 bases at V and 7 bases at J, with 18 bases between the two ends. The CDR3 nucleotides are TGTGCCAGTAGTATAAATCCTAGCGACCTTGGGGAGCAGTACTTC. As protein: CASSINPSDLGEQYF.

The chain links TRBV11-2 to TRBJ1-2, with 7 bases fitting TRBD1. The CDR3 is 14 residues long. V trimming: 7 bases; J trimming: 2 bases; junction bases outside the gene matches: 7. Germline V gene sequence: CDR1 SGHAT, CDR2 FQNNGV. The CDR3 coding sequence is TGTGCCAGCAACCGGGTGACAGGGAACTATGGCTACACCTTC. It codes for CASNRVTGNYGYTF. Full variable domain (rest looked up from reference TRBV11-2 and TRBJ1-2): EAGVAQSPRYKIIEKRQSVAFWCNPISGHATLYWYQQILGQGPKLLIQFQNNGVVDDSQLPKDRFSAERLKGVDSTLKIQPAKLEDSAVYLCASNRVTGNYGYTFGSGTRLTVV.

The V and J genes are TRBV2 and TRBJ1-5, with D hard to call. The ends were cut back, 7 bases at V and 0 bases at J, with 13 bases in the middle. This CDR3 contains 15 residues. Looked up from germline, CDR1 is SNHLY and CDR2 is FYNNEI. CDR3 region: CASKFTDNSNQPQHF. In DNA form, the CDR3 reads TGTGCCAGCAAGTTCACGGATAATAGCAATCAGCCCCAGCATTTT.